This TCR beta chain was captured in a study of PD-1 blockade in classical Hodgkin lymphoma. Study-level points and caveats: There was a significant rise in CD4+ TCR diversity by C4D1, with no such rise for CD8+.

The time point was: cycle 4 day 1 (C4D1), after about 6 weeks of nivolumab. All patients relapsed after autologous stem cell transplantation, and brentuximab vedotin exposure varied. Produced via immunoSEQ multiplex PCR; TCRdb's table is partial and in-frame only. Of about 23,000 clones in the sample, 85% to 90% were seen once. This CDR3 region has 15 residues. To note about this clone: The antigen is unknown.

This receptor was taken from a human donor with classical Hodgkin lymphoma. V usage is TRBV12-2 and J usage is TRBJ2-5; the DNA was not used to check the table's D call, TRBD1. TRBV12-2 is reported as a pseudogene. The sample here was peripheral blood mononuclear cells (PBMCs), taken before the fourth cycle of nivolumab. DNA for the CDR3: TGTGCAAGTCGCTTAGGACAGGGACTGGGGGAGACCCAGTACTTC. This codes for CASRLGQGLGETQYF.